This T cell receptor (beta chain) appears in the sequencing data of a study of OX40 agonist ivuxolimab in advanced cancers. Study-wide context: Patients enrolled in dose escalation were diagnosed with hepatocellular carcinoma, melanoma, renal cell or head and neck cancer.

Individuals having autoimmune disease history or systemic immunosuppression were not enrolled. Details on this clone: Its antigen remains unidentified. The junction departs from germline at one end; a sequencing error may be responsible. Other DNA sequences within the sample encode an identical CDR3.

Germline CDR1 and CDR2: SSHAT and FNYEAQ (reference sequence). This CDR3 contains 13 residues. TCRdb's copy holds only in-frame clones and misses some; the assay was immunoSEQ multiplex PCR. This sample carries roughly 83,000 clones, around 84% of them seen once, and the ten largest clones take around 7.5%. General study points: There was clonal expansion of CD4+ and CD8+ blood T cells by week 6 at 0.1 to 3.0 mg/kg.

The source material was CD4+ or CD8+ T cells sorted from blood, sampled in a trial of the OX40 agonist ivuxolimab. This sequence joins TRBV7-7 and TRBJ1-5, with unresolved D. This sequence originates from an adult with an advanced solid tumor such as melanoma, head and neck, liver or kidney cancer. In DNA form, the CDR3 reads TGTGCTAGCAGCTTGGACAGCAATCAGCCCCAGCATTTT. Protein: CASSLDSNQPQHF. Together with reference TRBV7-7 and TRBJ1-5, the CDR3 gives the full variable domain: GAGVSQSPRYKVTKRGQDVTLRCDPISSHATLYWYQQALGQGPEFLTYFNYEAQPDKSGLPSDRFSAERPEGSISTLTIQRTEQRDSAMYRCASSLDSNQPQHFGDGTRLSIL.